The text below deals with one T cell receptor beta chain. This receptor's antigen is unknown. Per-nucleotide qualities are absent, and no much larger clonotype sits a single base away. Donors were healthy HIV-negative adults with no recently reported acute infections or vaccinations. Only Caucasian adults living in Nashville, Tennessee, USA were represented among the donors. CD4+ T cells were enriched by magnetic negative selection, after which naive cells were positively selected on CD45RA and the negative fraction was taken as the memory subset. Blood was collected by leukapheresis, and PBMCs were isolated by Ficoll-Histopaque density gradient centrifugation and then cryopreserved in liquid nitrogen vapor phase. Analytical flow cytometry was used to check the purity and quantity of each magnetically sorted T cell population. Each sorted fraction had its genomic DNA isolated and then quantified by UV absorbance on a Nanodrop 2000c.

The source of the sample is a study of shared clonotypes between healthy human individuals (dated by TCRdb to the early 2020s). Some background on the complete study: The cohort included a few men and a couple of women between 18 and 49 years of age. The study deeply sequenced blood TCR repertoires of roughly five healthy adults to estimate repertoire size and the extent of clonotype sharing between individuals. Each donor's leukapheresis produced roughly between roughly 0.94 and 9.5 billion PBMCs. Per donor, three plates each were used for CD4 naive and CD4 memory, two for CD8 naive, and one for CD8 memory. Different laboratories and diverse techniques were used to prepare libraries and sequence TCR repertoires, to increase sequencing depth and limit assay-specific biases.

CDR1 MDHEN and CDR2 SYDVKM were looked up in the germline V gene. The cysteine opens and the phenylalanine closes a CDR3 of 13 amino acids. The CDR3 DNA has 39 bases and is translated from base 1. V is pared back by 8 bases and J by 2 bases, with 12 bases lying between the germline termini. Results and caveats for the whole study, not just this receptor: Sharing across several donors was observed for approximately 4.6% of naive CD4, over 3% of naive CD8, 2.3% of memory CD4, and over 0.3% of memory CD8 clonotypes. Naive subsets generally had larger estimated clonotype richness than memory subsets did. Only blood was sampled, and tissue TCR repertoires likely differ from those in blood. Pairwise subsampling indicated that sequencing depth was expected to affect the degree of clonotype sharing among donors. Compared with non-shared clonotypes, clonotypes shared by all four sorted-subset donors had higher generation probabilities. Because the study included a small number of donors, the genetic and exposure-history diversity represented was limited. Incomplete sequencing was indicated by rarefaction of sorted-subset datasets, despite the large sequencing depth.

Using the deep immunoSEQ assay, TCR CDR3 regions were amplified from genomic DNA by multiplex PCR. Extracted genomic DNA from each cell subset was distributed evenly across all wells of several immunoSEQ 96-well plates, and each plate was treated as a replicate. Each replicate PCR for sorted subsets received around 200 ng genomic DNA, equal to about 29,000 T cell genomes. Purified libraries were measured with a Qubit 3.0 fluorometer, size-checked on a Bioanalyzer 2100, and measured again with the KAPA Library Quantification kit. Every immunoSEQ 96-well plate was sequenced on a separate single-read 150-cycle Illumina NextSeq 550 flow cell. The study's processing was this. Because only junctional sequences without quality scores were contained in the immunoSEQ output, filtering matching that applied to full-length reads could not be performed. To assign V/J genes and CDR3, sequences were annotated using PyIR, a Python wrapper for IgBLAST v1.9, with IMGT germline references. Any read was removed if the V/J assignment was weak (E-value above 1e-6), the CDR3 was missing, or the read contained stop codons, out-of-frame junctions, or ambiguous translated residues. V3J clonotypes were defined as sequences sharing an identical inferred V gene, J gene, and CDR3 amino acid sequence. The percentage overlap between two repertoires was calculated by dividing the number of shared unique clonotypes by the size of the smaller repertoire. Repertoire richness was assessed with RTK rarefaction, the Chao1 estimator, and Recon v2.1 estimates of unobserved clonotypes. Generation probabilities were computed with OLGA for all TCRbeta clonotypes obtained by the gDNA method from several donors. Not all clones reach the TCRdb copy of this immuneACCESS table, which keeps in-frame sequences only. Checked studies attribute under half of the gap to unresolved V genes and leave the rest unexplained. V and J calls and clone size follow that table, whereas D and trimming were derived from the DNA. In this sample the table shows roughly 1,500,000 clones, approximately 98% of which occur a single time. The ten largest clones add up to around 0.45% of the sample.

The sample taken for sequencing was naive CD4+ T cells sorted from blood. The cell subset or site label, as the study defines it: CD45RA+ positively selected. The rearranged segments are TRBV28 and TRBJ2-5, and the D gene may be TRBD1, 6 bases matching. The TCR originated in a man in his thirties or forties in good health. The sequenced DNA is TGTGCCAGCCGAAGACAGGTACAAGAGACCCAGTACTTC. Translated, it gives CASRRQVQETQYF. When the CDR3 is completed using the reference TRBV28 and TRBJ2-5 genes on either side, the full variable domain is DVKVTQSSRYLVKRTGEKVFLECVQDMDHENMFWYRQDPGLGLRLIYFSYDVKMKEKGDIPEGYSVSREKKERFSLILESASTNQTSMYLCASRRQVQETQYFGPGTRLLVL.